This T cell receptor (beta chain) was identified in a study of T-cell memory formation after mild COVID-19. Background on the study: TCR clusters largely stayed donor specific. Study conclusions and caveats: Among clones peaking at day 37 in the second wave, SARS-CoV-2 specificity remained unconfirmed. There were some responding clones in pre-infection memory, which suggested that cross-reactive memory had joined. Clones which contracted sat mainly in CM and EM if CD4+, and in EMRA if CD8+.

The CDR3 is 12 amino acids. Germline lookup yields CDR1 SQVTM and CDR2 ANQGSEA. V shed 4 bases and J shed 5 bases, with 11 bases lying between them. As for this clonotype: As yet, its antigen is unknown.

MiXCR was run by TCRdb on the 5' RACE reads, yielding one entry per CDR3 protein. The sample shows around 320,000 distinct CDR3 sequences, under 30% of them seen only once. This receptor was obtained from an adult woman who had mild COVID-19 (a few samples of this study predate the infection). Cell type and time point are not known. The chain employs TRBV29-1 and TRBJ1-2, with D hard to call. The specimen sequenced was PBMCs or a T cell subset sorted from them (not recorded which). The DNA of the CDR3 is TGCAGCGTTGGGGGTCCGGAGTATGGCTACACCTTC. Its translation is CSVGGPEYGYTF.